The 27 T cell receptor beta chains below come from one sample, sequenced in a study of blood T cell repertoires in COVID-19. Repertoires were generated with immunoSEQ multiplex PCR, while TCRdb's copy carries only in-frame clones and drops some. The sample yields 17,000 or so clones, approximately 89% seen once. The sample consisted of peripheral blood. All receptors derive from a human donor in a cohort sampled during active COVID-19.

The chain carries TRBV18 and TRBJ1-1, with a possible D match to TRBD1 (6 bases). The CDR3 length is 18 residues. Trimming left V 4 bases short and J 3 bases short, with 24 bases between. The germline V gene encodes CDR1 KGHSH and CDR2 LQKENI. This CDR3 is CASSHNRAGSGLDTEAFF. The CDR3 coding sequence is TGTGCCAGCTCACACAACAGGGCAGGATCAGGTCTCGACACTGAAGCTTTCTTT.

This sequence joins TRBV6-5 and TRBJ2-1; no clear D gene. The germline V gene encodes CDR1 MNHEY and CDR2 SVGAGI. The CDR3 runs 10 residues. The ends were cut back, 6 bases at V and 10 bases at J, with 7 bases in the middle. The CDR3 DNA reads as TGTGCCAGCAGGTTGGCAGAGCAGTTCTTC. Amino acids: CASRLAEQFF.

The rearrangement links TRBV5-4 to TRBJ2-5; the D gene is possibly TRBD2 (5 bases). Germline V CDR1 and CDR2: SGHNT, YYREEE (reference sequence). The CDR3 sequence is 15 residues long. V lost 1 base and J lost 4, with 14 bases in between. The CDR3: CASSLSMGDGETQYF. The DNA for the CDR3 is TGTGCCAGCAGCTTGAGTATGGGAGATGGAGAGACCCAGTACTTC.

The genes are TRBV5-1 and TRBJ1-1; 9 nucleotides line up with TRBD1. CDR1 is SGHRS, CDR2 YFSETQ, per germline. The trim removed 3 bases at V and 7 bases at J, leaving 1 base unmatched. CDR3 size: 12 residues. CDR3: CASSWDRVEAFF. The CDR3 DNA reads TGCGCCAGCAGCTGGGACAGGGTTGAAGCTTTCTTT. Variable domain in full (rest from reference TRBV5-1 and TRBJ1-1): KAGVTQTPRYLIKTRGQQVTLSCSPISGHRSVSWYQQTPGQGLQFLFEYFSETQRNKGNFPGRFSGRQFSNSRSEMNVSTLELGDSALYLCASSWDRVEAFFGQGTRLTVV.

This clone appeared a few times. J is TRBJ2-7 and V is TRBV27; 7 bases are a match to TRBD2. Germline CDR1 MNHEY, CDR2 SMNVEV (reference sequence). V shed 3 bases and J 3 bases; nucleotides not matched to a gene: 2. The CDR3 totals 13 residues. CDR3 nucleotides: TGTGCCAGCAGTTTGGCGGGGGACTACGAGCAGTACTTC. As protein: CASSLAGDYEQYF.

This clone was seen just once. The CDR3 sequence is CASSLDRLNTEAFF. The DNA of the CDR3 is TGTGCCAGCAGCTTGGACAGACTGAACACTGAAGCTTTCTTT. The J gene is TRBJ1-1, the V gene TRBV7-3, with TRBD1 as a possible D gene (6 bases). Germline V lookup: CDR1 SGHTA, CDR2 FQGTGA. This CDR3 has 14 residues. V gave up 3 bases and J gave up 0 bases, with 8 bases separating them. Filled out from reference TRBV7-3 and TRBJ1-1, the complete variable domain reads GAGVSQTPSNKVTEKGKYVELRCDPISGHTALYWYRQSLGQGPEFLIYFQGTGAADDSGLPNDRFFAVRPEGSVSTLKIQRTERGDSAVYLCASSLDRLNTEAFFGQGTRLTVV.

This chain joins TRBV25-1 and TRBJ2-7, with a possible D match to TRBD2 (6 bases). V dropped 7 bases and J dropped 5 bases, with 18 bases sitting between them. Germline assignment: CDR1 MGHDK and CDR2 SYGVNS. The CDR3 covers 14 residues. CDR3 nucleotides: TGTGCCAGCACCCTAGGAGGGCGTCCCCACGAGCAGTACTTC. This sequence encodes CASTLGGRPHEQYF.

V usage is TRBV6-4 and J usage is TRBJ2-1; perhaps TRBD1 as D (6 bases). The CDR3 runs 15 residues. Looked up from germline, CDR1 is MRHNA and CDR2 is SNTAGT. V shed 4 bases and J shed 7 bases, with 17 bases lying between them. This CDR3 is CASSVAQGIVNEQFF. In DNA, the CDR3 is TGTGCCAGCAGTGTAGCCCAGGGGATCGTAAATGAGCAGTTCTTC.

The CDR3 region has the DNA TGTGCCAGCAGCCCAAATACAGGGGGGGAGACCCAGTACTTC. Amino acids: CASSPNTGGETQYF. This chain links TRBV9 with TRBJ2-5; 8 bases align to TRBD1. CDR1 SGDLS and CDR2 YYNGEE come from the germline V gene. Trimming at V came to 4 bases and at J to 5 bases, leaving 7 bases not matched to a gene. CDR3 size: 14 residues.

This chain connects TRBV9 to TRBJ2-2; 11 bases line up with TRBD2. Germline V CDR1 and CDR2: SGDLS, YYNGEE. This CDR3 has 15 residues. Trimming removed 1 base from V and 5 bases from J; junction bases left unmatched: 1. The CDR3: CASSVLAGGTGELFF. CDR3 DNA: TGTGCCAGCAGCGTACTAGCGGGAGGTACCGGGGAGCTGTTTTTT.

This clone was observed a handful of times. J is TRBJ1-1 and V is TRBV4-1, with 7 nucleotides matching TRBD1. The CDR3 is 16 residues long. The J segment lost 4 bases and the V segment lost 5 bases, leaving 13 bases of the junction unmatched. CDR1 and CDR2 from the germline V gene are MGHRA and YSYEKL. CDR3 nucleotide sequence: TGCGCCAGCAGCAATGGACAGGCCCCTGGGATCACTGAAGCTTTCTTT. It codes for CASSNGQAPGITEAFF.

This clone has just one count. V gene TRBV5-1 combines with J gene TRBJ2-5, with D hard to call. The CDR3 consists of 14 residues. CDR1 is SGHRS and CDR2 is YFSETQ in the germline V gene. V was clipped by 0 bases and J by 1 base, with 7 bases between them. The CDR3 sequence is CASSLDPGQETQYF. CDR3 DNA sequence: TGCGCCAGCAGCTTGGATCCAGGCCAAGAGACCCAGTACTTC. Variable domain in full (rest from reference TRBV5-1 and TRBJ2-5): KAGVTQTPRYLIKTRGQQVTLSCSPISGHRSVSWYQQTPGQGLQFLFEYFSETQRNKGNFPGRFSGRQFSNSRSEMNVSTLELGDSALYLCASSLDPGQETQYFGPGTRLLVL.

The V call is TRBV28, the J call TRBJ1-1; tentative D call: TRBD1 (6 bases). V lost 4 bases and J lost 0, with 12 bases in between. Germline CDR1 MDHEN, CDR2 SYDVKM. The CDR3 contains 15 residues. The CDR3 coding sequence is TGTGCCAGCAGTTCCCCCACAGGGTTGAACACTGAAGCTTTCTTT. Translation gives CASSSPTGLNTEAFF.

V usage is TRBV6-5 and J usage is TRBJ2-1; weak D call: TRBD1 (6 bases). V gave up 0 bases and J gave up 2 bases, with 11 bases separating them. The germline CDR1 and CDR2 sequences are MNHEY and SVGAGI. The CDR3 has 16 residues. The CDR3 here is CASSYSGARAYNEQFF. DNA of the CDR3: TGTGCCAGCAGTTACTCGGGGGCTAGGGCCTACAATGAGCAGTTCTTC.

The V call is TRBV2, the J call TRBJ2-3; D is uncertain. CDR3 length: 13 amino acids. V was cut by 4 bases and J by 2 bases, with 7 bases left in between. Per germline, CDR1 SNHLY and CDR2 FYNNEI. This chain's CDR3 is CASSARDTDTQYF. The DNA for the CDR3 is TGTGCCAGCAGTGCACGAGACACAGATACGCAGTATTTT.

The chain couples TRBV19 to TRBJ1-5; TRBD1 matches 8 bases. The V gene's germline CDR1 is LNHDA and CDR2 SQIVND (reference sequence). With 8 bases clipped from V and 4 bases from J, the junction kept 10 bases outside the gene matches. This CDR3 contains 15 residues. CDR3 sequence (DNA): TGTGCCAGTCGGTCACAGGGGGTAGGGAATCAGCCCCAGCATTTT. It is translated as CASRSQGVGNQPQHF.

The chain combines TRBV19 with TRBJ2-7; the D gene is possibly TRBD2 (7 bases). The CDR3 runs 13 residues. The ends were cut back, 4 bases at V and 4 bases at J, with 11 bases in the middle. CDR1 and CDR2 from the germline V gene are LNHDA and SQIVND (reference sequence). DNA for the CDR3: TGTGCCAGTAGTAGAAAGGGGGGGTACGAGCAGTACTTC. This translates into CASSRKGGYEQYF.

V gene TRBV19 combines with J gene TRBJ2-5, with 11 bases matching TRBD1. The CDR3 contains 18 residues. Germline V CDR1 and CDR2: LNHDA, SQIVND (reference sequence). The V and J ends lost 1 base and 0 bases, in that order; junction bases with no gene match: 7. CDR3 amino acids: CASSIVGGTGGYQETQYF. Here the CDR3 DNA reads TGTGCCAGTAGTATAGTGGGTGGGACAGGGGGATACCAAGAGACCCAGTACTTC.

This sequence joins TRBV27 and TRBJ1-1; D not certain. This CDR3 has 16 amino acids. Germline V gives CDR1 MNHEY, CDR2 SMNVEV (reference sequence). Trimming shortened V by 5 bases and J by 1 base, and 17 bases separated the two germline ends. The CDR3 DNA reads TGTGCCAGCAGTCCAAACAGCCTCCTCCCGAACACTGAAGCTTTCTTT. Translated: CASSPNSLLPNTEAFF.

The V call is TRBV6-7, the J call TRBJ1-4, with a tentative D call TRBD1 (5 bases). TRBV6-7 is an open reading frame, and its role is uncertain. The CDR3 spans 14 residues. V shed 2 bases and J shed 7 bases, with 11 bases lying between them. In nucleotides, the CDR3 is TGTGCCAGCAGTTACCCGCAGGGTTGTGAAAAACTGTTTTTT. Protein: CASSYPQGCEKLFF.

V gene TRBV6-6 combines with J gene TRBJ2-7; perhaps TRBD1 as D (5 bases). The CDR3 totals 15 residues. The V end lost 2 bases, the J end lost 0 bases, and 11 bases lay between the germline ends. The germline gives CDR1 MNHNY, CDR2 SVGAGI (reference sequence). CDR3 region: CASSYDQGGSYEQYF. The DNA of the CDR3 is TGTGCCAGCAGTTACGACCAGGGCGGCTCCTACGAGCAGTACTTC.

The V and J genes are TRBV5-1 and TRBJ2-1; maybe TRBD1 (6 bases). The CDR3 runs 17 residues. V was shortened by 1 base and J by 0 bases, with 14 bases between the two germline ends. CDR1 is SGHRS and CDR2 is YFSETQ in the germline V gene. CDR3 residues: CASSLFGGTYSYNEQFF. CDR3 in DNA: TGCGCCAGCAGCTTGTTTGGGGGCACTTACTCCTACAATGAGCAGTTCTTC. The full variable domain, with the rest looked up from reference TRBV5-1 and TRBJ2-1, is KAGVTQTPRYLIKTRGQQVTLSCSPISGHRSVSWYQQTPGQGLQFLFEYFSETQRNKGNFPGRFSGRQFSNSRSEMNVSTLELGDSALYLCASSLFGGTYSYNEQFFGPGTRLTVL.

This chain uses TRBV30 with TRBJ1-1, with D tentatively TRBD1 (5 bases). Germline CDR1 GTSNPN, CDR2 SVGIG (reference sequence). There are 15 residues in the CDR3. The ends were cut back, 1 base at V and 4 bases at J, with 16 bases in the middle. CDR3 in amino acids: CAWSGGDPGGTEAFF. CDR3 in DNA: TGTGCCTGGAGTGGTGGGGACCCGGGGGGCACTGAAGCTTTCTTT.

The V call is TRBV7-8, the J call TRBJ2-1, with TRBD1 matching over 7 bases. V lost 1 base to trimming and J lost 9 bases; unmatched junction nucleotides: 9. Germline V gene lookup returns CDR1 SGHVS and CDR2 FQNEAQ. The CDR3 is 15 residues long. The CDR3 sequence is CASSLDGTARAEQFF. The CDR3 nucleotides read TGTGCCAGCAGCTTAGACGGGACAGCCCGGGCTGAGCAGTTCTTC. Full variable domain (missing parts from reference TRBV7-8 and TRBJ2-1): GAGVSQSPRYKVAKRGQDVALRCDPISGHVSLFWYQQALGQGPEFLTYFQNEAQLDKSGLPSDRFFAERPEGSVSTLKIQRTQQEDSAVYLCASSLDGTARAEQFFGPGTRLTVL.

This chain connects TRBV21-1 to TRBJ2-3; TRBD1, as called in the table, went unchecked against the DNA. TRBV21-1 is tagged as a pseudogene. The CDR3 length is 12 residues. This CDR3 is CASRDNTDTQYF. The CDR3 coding sequence is TGTGCCAGCAGGGACAACACAGATACGCAGTATTTT.

The rearrangement joins TRBV3-1 (or the pseudogene TRBV3-2) to TRBJ1-4, with D uncertain. This CDR3 contains 16 residues. Germline V lookup: CDR1 LGHDT, CDR2 YNNKEL (reference sequence). Trimming shortened V by 5 bases and J by 1 base, and 14 bases separated the two germline ends. The CDR3, as DNA: TGTGCCAGCAGCTTTCTCCCGGTTGGAACTAATGAAAAACTGTTTTTT. Its protein is CASSFLPVGTNEKLFF.

J is TRBJ2-1 and V is TRBV30, with no clear D. Germline values: CDR1 GTSNPN, CDR2 SVGIG (reference sequence). This CDR3 is 14 amino acids long. The V and J ends lost 0 bases and 0 bases respectively, with 6 bases between them. CDR3 protein: CAWSVSVSYNEQFF. The CDR3 coding sequence is TGTGCCTGGAGTGTATCGGTCTCCTACAATGAGCAGTTCTTC.